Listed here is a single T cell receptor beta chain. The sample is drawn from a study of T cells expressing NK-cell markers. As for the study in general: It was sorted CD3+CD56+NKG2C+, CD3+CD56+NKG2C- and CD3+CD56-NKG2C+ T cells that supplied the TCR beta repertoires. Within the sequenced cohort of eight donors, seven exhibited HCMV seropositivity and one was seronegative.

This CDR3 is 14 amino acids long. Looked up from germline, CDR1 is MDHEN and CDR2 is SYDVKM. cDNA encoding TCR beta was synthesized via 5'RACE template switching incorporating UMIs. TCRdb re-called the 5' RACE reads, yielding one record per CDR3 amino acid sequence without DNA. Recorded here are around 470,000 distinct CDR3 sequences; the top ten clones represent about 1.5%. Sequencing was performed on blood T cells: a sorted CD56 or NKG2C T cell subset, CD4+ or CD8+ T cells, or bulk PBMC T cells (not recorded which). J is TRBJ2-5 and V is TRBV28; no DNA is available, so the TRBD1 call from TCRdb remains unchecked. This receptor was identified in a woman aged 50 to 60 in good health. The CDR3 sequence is CASSWDRRQETQYF.